These 8 T cell receptor beta chains came from one sample sequenced in a study of T cell responses to AZD1222 COVID-19 vaccine. Generated by immunoSEQ multiplex PCR, the TCRdb table keeps only in-frame clones and is missing some. The sample consists of 100,000 to 150,000 clones, about 89% of them appearing once. This specimen was peripheral blood, taken on day 0 of AZD1222 vaccination. The receptors originated from an adult in good health.

The chain employs TRBV30 and TRBJ1-2; possibly TRBD1 for D (6 bases). V gave up 0 bases and J gave up 10 bases, with 15 bases separating them. The germline V gene encodes CDR1 GTSNPN and CDR2 SVGIG (reference sequence). This CDR3 contains 13 residues. CDR3 bases: TGTGCCTGGAGTGTACCGTGGACAGATCTCTACACCTTC. Protein sequence: CAWSVPWTDLYTF.

The J gene is TRBJ2-5, the V gene TRBV28, with a possible D match to TRBD2 (5 bases). Germline values: CDR1 MDHEN, CDR2 SYDVKM. This CDR3 comprises 13 residues. The V end was cut by 2 bases, the J end by 5 bases, with 9 bases between. The CDR3 region is CASSLRDWETQYF. The CDR3 nucleotides are TGTGCCAGCAGTTTACGGGATTGGGAGACCCAGTACTTC.

The chain employs TRBV7-2 and TRBJ2-1, with D possibly being TRBD1 or TRBD2 (5 bases each). The CDR3 contains 17 residues. Germline-derived CDR1 and CDR2 are SGHTA and FQGNSA. Trimming left V 5 bases short and J 6 bases short, with 23 bases between. CDR3 bases: TGTGCCAGCAGCCCCACAAGGGGCAGGGAGAGGAGCAATGAGCAGTTCTTC. Protein sequence: CASSPTRGRERSNEQFF.

CDR3: CASSVDSGNTIYF. Here the CDR3 DNA reads TGTGCCAGCAGCGTAGACTCTGGAAACACCATATATTTT. This sequence joins TRBV9 and TRBJ1-3; no firm D call. Trimming took off 0 bases at V and 0 bases at J, with 1 base between the two ends. This CDR3 has 13 amino acids. Germline V gene lookup returns CDR1 SGDLS and CDR2 YYNGEE.

The chain has TRBV19 and TRBJ2-4; 7 nucleotides line up with TRBD1. Germline V CDR1 and CDR2: LNHDA, SQIVND (reference sequence). There are 16 residues in the CDR3. The trim removed 4 bases at V and 8 bases at J, leaving 14 bases unmatched. The CDR3 loop is CASSSEQGHGGDIQYF. CDR3 coding DNA: TGTGCCAGTAGTAGTGAACAGGGGCACGGTGGGGACATTCAGTACTTC.

The chain has TRBV30 and TRBJ1-5, with a tentative D call TRBD1 (6 bases). V lost 3 bases and J lost 4, with 10 bases in between. Germline lookup yields CDR1 GTSNPN and CDR2 SVGIG (reference sequence). This CDR3 has 13 amino acids. CDR3 in amino acids: CAWRGTSNQPQHF. As DNA, the CDR3 is TGTGCCTGGAGAGGGACAAGTAATCAGCCCCAGCATTTT.

The V call is TRBV29-1, the J call TRBJ2-6; 7 bases match TRBD1. V lost 6 bases to trimming and J lost 0 bases; unmatched junction nucleotides: 5. CDR1 and CDR2 from the germline V gene are SQVTM and ANQGSEA. The CDR3 contains 15 residues. The CDR3 coding sequence is TGCAGCGTCTCGGGACAGAGCTCTGGGGCCAACGTCCTGACTTTC. Translated, it gives CSVSGQSSGANVLTF.

This chain connects TRBV5-1 to TRBJ2-5; the D is unclear. Trimming removed 1 base at V and 2 bases at J, with 18 bases between. The germline CDR1 and CDR2 sequences are SGHRS and YFSETQ. CDR3 length: 17 residues. DNA of the CDR3: TGCGCCAGCAGCTTGCCGTCGCTATCCTCCGATCAAGAGACCCAGTACTTC. This codes for CASSLPSLSSDQETQYF.